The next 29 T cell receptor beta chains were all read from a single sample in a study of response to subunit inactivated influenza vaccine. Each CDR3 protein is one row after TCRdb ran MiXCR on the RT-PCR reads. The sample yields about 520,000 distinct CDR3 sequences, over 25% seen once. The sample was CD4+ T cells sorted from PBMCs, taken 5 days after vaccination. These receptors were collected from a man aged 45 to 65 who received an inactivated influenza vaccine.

This chain's CDR3 is CASSLFGRVNTEAFF. CDR3 nucleotides: TGTGCCAGCAGTTTATTCGGGCGGGTCAACACTGAAGCTTTCTTT. The J gene is TRBJ1-1, the V gene TRBV27; D gene uncertain. V was trimmed by 1 base and J by 2 bases, leaving 11 bases between them. In germline, CDR1 is MNHEY, CDR2 SMNVEV (reference sequence). The CDR3 extends over 15 amino acids.

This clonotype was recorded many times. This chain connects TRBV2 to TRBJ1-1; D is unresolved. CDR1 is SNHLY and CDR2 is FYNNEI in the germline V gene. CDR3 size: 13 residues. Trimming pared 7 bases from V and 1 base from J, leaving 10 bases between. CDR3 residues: CASTQYRNTEAFF. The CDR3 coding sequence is TGTGCCAGCACCCAGTACAGGAACACTGAAGCTTTCTTT.

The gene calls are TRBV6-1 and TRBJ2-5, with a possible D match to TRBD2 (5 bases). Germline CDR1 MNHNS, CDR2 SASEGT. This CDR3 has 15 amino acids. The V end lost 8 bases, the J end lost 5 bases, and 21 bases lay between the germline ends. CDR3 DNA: TGTGCCAGCCTCCCTCGGGGTTCCGACCGGGAGACCCAGTACTTC. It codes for CASLPRGSDRETQYF.

The CDR3, as DNA: TGCAGCGTTGACAGCGGGCGTTTCACAGATACGCAGTATTTT. Protein sequence: CSVDSGRFTDTQYF. The rearrangement joins TRBV29-1 to TRBJ2-3; TRBD2 is a possible D gene (6 bases). From germline, CDR1 is SQVTM and CDR2 ANQGSEA. The ends were cut back, 3 bases at V and 2 bases at J, with 12 bases in the middle. The CDR3 totals 14 residues.

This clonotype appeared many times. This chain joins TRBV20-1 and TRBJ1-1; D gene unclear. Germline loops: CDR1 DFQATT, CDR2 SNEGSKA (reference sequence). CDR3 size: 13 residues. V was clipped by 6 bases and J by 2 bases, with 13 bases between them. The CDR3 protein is CSADQSANTEAFF. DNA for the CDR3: TGCAGTGCCGATCAGTCTGCCAACACTGAAGCTTTCTTT.

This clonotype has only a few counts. DNA of the CDR3: TGCAACCCGCGGGGGGCGGGGACTGAAGCTTTCTTT. Its protein is CNPRGAGTEAFF. The chain joins TRBV20-1 to TRBJ1-1; the D gene is possibly TRBD1 (6 bases). From germline, CDR1 is DFQATT and CDR2 SNEGSKA (reference sequence). The CDR3 is made up of 12 amino acids.

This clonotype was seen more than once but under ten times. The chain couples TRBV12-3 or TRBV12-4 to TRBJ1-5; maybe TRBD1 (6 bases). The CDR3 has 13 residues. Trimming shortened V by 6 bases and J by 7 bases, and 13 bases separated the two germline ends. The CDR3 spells CASRRTDWQPQHF. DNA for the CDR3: TGTGCCAGCAGGAGGACAGATTGGCAGCCCCAGCATTTT.

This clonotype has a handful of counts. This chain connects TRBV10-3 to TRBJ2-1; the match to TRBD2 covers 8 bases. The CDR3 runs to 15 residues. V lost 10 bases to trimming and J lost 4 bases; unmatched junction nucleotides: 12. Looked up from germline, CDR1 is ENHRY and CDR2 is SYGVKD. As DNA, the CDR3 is TGTGCCAGCGGTCGATCAGCGGGAGAGTACAATGAGCAGTTCTTC. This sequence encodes CASGRSAGEYNEQFF.

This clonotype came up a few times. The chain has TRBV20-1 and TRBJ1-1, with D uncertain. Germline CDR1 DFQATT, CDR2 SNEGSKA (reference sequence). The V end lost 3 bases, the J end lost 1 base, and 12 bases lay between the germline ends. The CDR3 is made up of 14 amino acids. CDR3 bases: TGCAGTGCTAGTACTTGGGGTACGAACACTGAAGCTTTCTTT. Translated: CSASTWGTNTEAFF.

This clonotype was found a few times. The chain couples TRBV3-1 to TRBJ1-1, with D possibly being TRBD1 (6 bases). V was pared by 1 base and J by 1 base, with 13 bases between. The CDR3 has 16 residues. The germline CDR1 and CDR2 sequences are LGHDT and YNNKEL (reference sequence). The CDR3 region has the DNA TGTGCCAGCAGCCAAGTCCTGACAGGCAGGAACACTGAAGCTTTCTTT. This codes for CASSQVLTGRNTEAFF.

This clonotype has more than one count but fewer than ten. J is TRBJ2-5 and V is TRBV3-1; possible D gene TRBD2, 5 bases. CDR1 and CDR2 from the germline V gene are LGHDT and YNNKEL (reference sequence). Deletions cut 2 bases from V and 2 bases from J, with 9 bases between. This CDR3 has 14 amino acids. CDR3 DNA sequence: TGTGCCAGCAGCCAACCGGGAAATCAAGAGACCCAGTACTTC. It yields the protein CASSQPGNQETQYF.

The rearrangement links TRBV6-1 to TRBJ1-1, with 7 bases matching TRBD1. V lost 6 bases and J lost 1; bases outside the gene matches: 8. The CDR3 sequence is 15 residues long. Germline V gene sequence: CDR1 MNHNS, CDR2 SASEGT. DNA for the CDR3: TGTGCCAGCAGACCGAGGGGGCGAGCGAACACTGAAGCTTTCTTT. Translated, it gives CASRPRGRANTEAFF.

CDR3 in DNA: TGTGCCAGCAGCTTTTTCGGACTAGCCATCACCACCGGGGAGCTGTTTTTT. Its protein is CASSFFGLAITTGELFF. The rearrangement uses TRBV7-8 and TRBJ2-2, with 8 positions matching TRBD2. This CDR3 is 17 amino acids long. Trimming cost V 3 bases and J 4 bases; bases outside gene matches: 10. Germline CDR1 reads SGHVS; CDR2 reads FQNEAQ.

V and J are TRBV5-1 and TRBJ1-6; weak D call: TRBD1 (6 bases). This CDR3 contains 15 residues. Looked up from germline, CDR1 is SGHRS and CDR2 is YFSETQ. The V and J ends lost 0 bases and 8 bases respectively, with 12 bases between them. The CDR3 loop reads CASSLGGGRDSPLHF. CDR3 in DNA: TGCGCCAGCAGCTTGGGTGGGGGCCGGGATTCACCCCTCCACTTT.

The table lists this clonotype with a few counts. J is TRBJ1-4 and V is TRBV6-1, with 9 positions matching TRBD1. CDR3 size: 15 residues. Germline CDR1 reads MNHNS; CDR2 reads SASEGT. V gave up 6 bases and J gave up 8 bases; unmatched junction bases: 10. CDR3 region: CASRSIQGAREKLFF. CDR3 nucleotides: TGTGCCAGCAGATCCATACAGGGGGCGCGGGAAAAACTGTTTTTT.

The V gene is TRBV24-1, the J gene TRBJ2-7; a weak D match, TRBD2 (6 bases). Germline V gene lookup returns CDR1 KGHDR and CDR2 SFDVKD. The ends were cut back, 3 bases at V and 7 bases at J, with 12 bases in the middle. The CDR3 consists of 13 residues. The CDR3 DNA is TGTGCCACCAGTGATCTGGGGGGAGAGGAGCAGTACTTC. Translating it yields CATSDLGGEEQYF.

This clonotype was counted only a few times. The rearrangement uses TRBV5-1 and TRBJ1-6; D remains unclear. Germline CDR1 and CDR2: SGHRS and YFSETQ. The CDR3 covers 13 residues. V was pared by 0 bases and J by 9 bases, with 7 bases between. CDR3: CASSLANRSPLHF. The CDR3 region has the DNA TGCGCCAGCAGCTTGGCTAATCGTTCACCCCTCCACTTT.

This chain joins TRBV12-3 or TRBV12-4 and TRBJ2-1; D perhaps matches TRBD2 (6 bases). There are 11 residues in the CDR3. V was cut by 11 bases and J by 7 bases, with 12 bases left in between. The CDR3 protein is CAGGLQNEQFF. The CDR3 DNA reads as TGTGCCGGGGGACTTCAGAATGAGCAGTTCTTC.

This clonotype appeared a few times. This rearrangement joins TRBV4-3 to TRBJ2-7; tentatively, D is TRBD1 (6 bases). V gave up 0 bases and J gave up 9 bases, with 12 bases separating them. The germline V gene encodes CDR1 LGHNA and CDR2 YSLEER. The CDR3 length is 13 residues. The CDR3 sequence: CASSQDDQTGQYF. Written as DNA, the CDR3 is TGCGCCAGCAGCCAAGATGACCAGACAGGGCAGTACTTC.

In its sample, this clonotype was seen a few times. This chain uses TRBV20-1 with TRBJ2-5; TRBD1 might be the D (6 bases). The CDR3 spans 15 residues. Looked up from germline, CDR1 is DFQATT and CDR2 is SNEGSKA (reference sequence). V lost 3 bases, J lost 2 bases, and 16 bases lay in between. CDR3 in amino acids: CSARYPQGIQETQYF. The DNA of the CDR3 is TGCAGTGCTAGGTATCCCCAGGGGATTCAAGAGACCCAGTACTTC.

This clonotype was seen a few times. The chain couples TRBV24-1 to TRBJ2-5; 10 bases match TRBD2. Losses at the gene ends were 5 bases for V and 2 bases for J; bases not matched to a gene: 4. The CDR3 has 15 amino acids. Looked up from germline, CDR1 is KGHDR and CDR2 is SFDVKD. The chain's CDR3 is CATSVRTSGQETQYF. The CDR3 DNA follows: TGTGCCACCAGTGTTCGGACTAGCGGACAAGAGACCCAGTACTTC.

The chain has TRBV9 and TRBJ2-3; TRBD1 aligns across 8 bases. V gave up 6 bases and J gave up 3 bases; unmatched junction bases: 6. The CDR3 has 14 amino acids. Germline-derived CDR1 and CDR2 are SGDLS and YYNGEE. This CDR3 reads CASNMDRATDTQYF. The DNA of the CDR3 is TGTGCCAGCAACATGGACAGGGCGACAGATACGCAGTATTTT.

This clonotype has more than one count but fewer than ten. The CDR3 region has the DNA TGCGCCAGCAGTCGCAGGGGGGATCAGCAAGAGACCCAGTACTTC. Encoded protein: CASSRRGDQQETQYF. V is TRBV5-1 and J is TRBJ2-5; D is perhaps TRBD1 (7 bases). V lost 5 bases to trimming and J lost 2 bases, with 16 bases between them. The CDR3 contains 15 residues. CDR1 is SGHRS, CDR2 YFSETQ, per germline.

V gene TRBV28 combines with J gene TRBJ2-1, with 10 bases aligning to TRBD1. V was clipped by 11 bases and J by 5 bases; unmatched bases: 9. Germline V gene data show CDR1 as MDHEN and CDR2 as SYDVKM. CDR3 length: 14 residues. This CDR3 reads CAGGDRGKDNEQFF. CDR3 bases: TGTGCCGGCGGGGACAGGGGAAAAGACAATGAGCAGTTCTTC. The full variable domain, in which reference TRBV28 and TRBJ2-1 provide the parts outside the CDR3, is DVKVTQSSRYLVKRTGEKVFLECVQDMDHENMFWYRQDPGLGLRLIYFSYDVKMKEKGDIPEGYSVSREKKERFSLILESASTNQTSMYLCAGGDRGKDNEQFFGPGTRLTVL.

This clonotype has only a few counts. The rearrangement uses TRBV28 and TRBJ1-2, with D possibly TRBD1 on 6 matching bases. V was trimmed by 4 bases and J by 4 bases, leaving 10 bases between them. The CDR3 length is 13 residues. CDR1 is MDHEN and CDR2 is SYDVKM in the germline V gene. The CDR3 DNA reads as TGTGCCAGCAGTTCCGACAGGTTCTATGGCTACACCTTC. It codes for CASSSDRFYGYTF.

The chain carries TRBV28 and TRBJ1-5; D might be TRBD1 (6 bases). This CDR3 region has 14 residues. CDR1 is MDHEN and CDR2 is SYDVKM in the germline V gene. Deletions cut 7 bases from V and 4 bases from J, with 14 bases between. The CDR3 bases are TGTGCCAGCACCCCCGGGGGCAGAAATCAGCCCCAGCATTTT. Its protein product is CASTPGGRNQPQHF.

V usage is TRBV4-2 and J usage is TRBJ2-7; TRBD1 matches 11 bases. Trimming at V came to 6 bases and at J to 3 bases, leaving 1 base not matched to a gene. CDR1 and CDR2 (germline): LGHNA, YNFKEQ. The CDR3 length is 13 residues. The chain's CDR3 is CASRGQGVYEQYF. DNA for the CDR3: TGTGCCAGCAGGGGACAGGGGGTCTACGAGCAGTACTTC.

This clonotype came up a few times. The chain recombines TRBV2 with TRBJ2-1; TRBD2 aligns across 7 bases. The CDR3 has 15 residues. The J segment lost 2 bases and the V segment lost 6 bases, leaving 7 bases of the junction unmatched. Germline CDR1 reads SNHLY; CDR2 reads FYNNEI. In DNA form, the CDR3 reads TGTGCCAGCAGCGTTACTAGCGCTACCTACAATGAGCAGTTCTTC. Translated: CASSVTSATYNEQFF.

The CDR3 DNA is TGCGCCAGCAGCCTCCTGGGGACAGGCGGTCGGGACTATGGCTACACCTTC. Its translation: CASSLLGTGGRDYGYTF. The chain has TRBV5-1 and TRBJ1-2, with 8 bases matching TRBD1. J gave up 3 bases and V 4 bases, and 14 bases lay outside the gene matches. Looked up from germline, CDR1 is SGHRS and CDR2 is YFSETQ. CDR3 length equals 17 residues.